This T cell receptor (beta chain) was identified during a study of blood T cell repertoires in COVID-19. Study overall: Specimens from acute and convalescent COVID-19 originated in the United States, Italy and Spain.

V trimming: 3 bases; J trimming: 1 base; junction bases outside the gene matches: 5. Germline lookup yields CDR1 LGHDT and CDR2 YNNKEL (reference sequence). There are 17 residues in the CDR3. As processed by the authors: Amplification of reference gene primers provided the estimated nucleated cell counts. Generated by immunoSEQ multiplex PCR, the TCRdb table keeps only in-frame clones and is missing some. V and J calls plus clone size are reproduced from that table; the DNA served to infer D and trimming. The profile shows about 120,000 clones, roughly 69% of them singletons. This clonotype was obtained from a woman in her 70s with acute or convalescent COVID-19. The sample consisted of peripheral blood. This chain links TRBV3-1 (or the pseudogene TRBV3-2) with TRBJ2-4, with TRBD2 matching 11 bases. The DNA of the CDR3 is TGTGCCAGCAGCCAGGCCCGACTAGCGGGGGCCAAAAACATTCAGTACTTC. It yields the protein CASSQARLAGAKNIQYF.